This T cell receptor (beta chain) came from a study of vaccination effects on CD4 cells after COVID-19. On the study more broadly: It was two doses of either the BNT162b2 or mRNA-1273 vaccine that participants received. Cultures of about 2 million PBMC per well contained approximately 10 IU/ml IL-2 plus 10 ug/ml peptides. Study-wide results and caveats: Infection-derived and vaccine-derived clones contracted markedly late after vaccination.

Culturing for about 9 days preceded CD4+ T cell isolation. This CDR3 spans 14 amino acids. The germline CDR1 and CDR2 sequences are SNHLY and FYNNEI. The V segment lost 5 bases and the J segment 1 base; nucleotides outside the gene matches: 1. Measured with immunoSEQ multiplex PCR; TCRdb has only the in-frame clones, and not every one. This table holds about 51,000 clones, around four fifths found once. A remark on this clone: Its antigen is not known.

The gene calls are TRBV2 and TRBJ2-3; 9 bases align to TRBD2. The sequence was collected from a human donor who had a prior SARS-CoV-2 infection. Sequences were derived from CD4+ T cells from PBMCs cultured without peptide, sampled before COVID-19 vaccination. The CDR3 DNA reads TGTGCCAGCAGTAGGACTAGCGGCACAGATACGCAGTATTTT. Amino acids: CASSRTSGTDTQYF.